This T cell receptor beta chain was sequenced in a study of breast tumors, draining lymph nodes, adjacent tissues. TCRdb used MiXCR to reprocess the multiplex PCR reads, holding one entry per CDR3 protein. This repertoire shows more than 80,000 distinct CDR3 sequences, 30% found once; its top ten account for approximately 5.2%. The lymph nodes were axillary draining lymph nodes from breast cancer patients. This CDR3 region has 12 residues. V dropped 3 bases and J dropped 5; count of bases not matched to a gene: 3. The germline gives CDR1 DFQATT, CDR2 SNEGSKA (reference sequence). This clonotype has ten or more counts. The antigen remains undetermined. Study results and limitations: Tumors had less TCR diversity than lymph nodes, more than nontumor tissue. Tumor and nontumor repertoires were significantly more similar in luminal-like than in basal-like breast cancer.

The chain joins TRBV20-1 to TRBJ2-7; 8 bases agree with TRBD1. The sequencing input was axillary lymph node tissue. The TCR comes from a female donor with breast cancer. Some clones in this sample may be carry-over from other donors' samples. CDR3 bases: TGCAGTGCTAGCAGGGGGCAAGACGAGCAGTACTTC. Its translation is CSASRGQDEQYF.